In this sample, the clone carrying this TCR beta chain is medium-sized. What it recognizes is unknown. Regarding treatment: roughly ten-day PBMC culture with coronavirus spike peptide pools or control peptides (ViraFEST assay). Ahead of the COVID-19 pandemic (2011-2018), the CD4+ T cells of the unexposed donor were collected. These data are taken from a study of vaccination and CD4 T cells after COVID-19. An Oncomine TCR Beta short-read assay was used to sequence the DNA from cultured CD4+ T cells. TCRdb reprocessed the PCR reads via MiXCR and lists one record per CDR3 protein. The repertoire holds around 2,000 distinct CDR3 sequences, with 15% as singletons. The V segment lost 3 bases and the J segment 4 bases; nucleotides outside the gene matches: 5. Germline CDR1 and CDR2: LNHNV and YYDKDF (reference sequence). CDR3 length: 15 amino acids.

This clonotype was obtained from a human donor in good health. The chain uses TRBV15 and TRBJ2-2, with 7 bases that match TRBD2. Sequencing was performed on CD4+ T cells from blood, cultured in vitro. CDR3 protein: CATSSREGGTGELFF. The CDR3 coding sequence is TGTGCCACCAGCAGTAGGGAGGGAGGCACCGGGGAGCTGTTTTTT.